A single sample gave rise to the 4 T cell receptor beta chains below, sequenced in a study of T cell responses to AZD1222 COVID-19 vaccine. Data came from immunoSEQ multiplex PCR; TCRdb stores just in-frame clones and leaves some out. Counted here are 55,000 to 80,000 clones, 84% occurring once; the ten biggest clones make up approximately 9.8%. The sample here was peripheral blood, taken on day 0 of AZD1222 vaccination. All receptors come from an adult in good health.

This sequence joins TRBV9 and TRBJ1-5, with TRBD1 matching 7 bases. The CDR3 has 14 residues. V lost 0 bases, J lost 7 bases, and 4 bases stayed unmatched. CDR1 SGDLS and CDR2 YYNGEE come from the germline V gene. CDR3 residues: CASSVGGGGQPQHF. The CDR3 DNA reads as TGTGCCAGCAGCGTAGGAGGGGGCGGGCAGCCCCAGCATTTT.

Written as DNA, the CDR3 is TGTGCCAGCAGCCAGGGTAGTTATAATGAAAAACTGTTTTTT. Its protein is CASSQGSYNEKLFF. The chain employs TRBV3-1 (or the pseudogene TRBV3-2) and TRBJ1-4; D is uncertain. V was trimmed by 3 bases and J by 4 bases, leaving 9 bases between them. Germline V CDR1 and CDR2: LGHDT, YNNKEL (reference sequence). The CDR3 is 14 residues long.

This chain connects TRBV28 to TRBJ1-6; TRBD1 matches at 7 bases. The germline V gene encodes CDR1 MDHEN and CDR2 SYDVKM. V was pared by 5 bases and J by 6 bases, with 4 bases of the junction left unmatched. The CDR3 contains 14 residues. The CDR3 DNA reads as TGTGCCAGCAGTCCGGGGACAGTTAATTCACCCCTCCACTTT. It encodes CASSPGTVNSPLHF.

The chain employs TRBV6-5 and TRBJ2-1, with 11 nucleotides matching TRBD2. Germline-derived CDR1 and CDR2 are MNHEY and SVGAGI. Losses at the gene ends were 6 bases for V and 4 bases for J; bases not matched to a gene: 5. This CDR3 is built from 15 residues. CDR3 loop: CASRVAGGLYNEQFF. The CDR3 nucleotides read TGTGCCAGCAGAGTAGCGGGGGGGCTTTACAATGAGCAGTTCTTC.